This T cell receptor (beta chain) was sequenced for a study of T-cell memory formation after mild COVID-19. For the study at large: The two donors had largely donor-specific TCR clusters.

Study-wide results and limits: The study found contracting CD4+ clones mainly in CM and EM and contracting CD8+ clones in EMRA.

One entry per CDR3 protein results from TCRdb running MiXCR on the 5' RACE reads. The table shows some 300,000 distinct CDR3 sequences, with approximately 19% occurring only once. The germline CDR1 and CDR2 sequences are SGDLS and YYNGEE. This CDR3 has 15 residues. The trim removed 0 bases at V and 3 bases at J, leaving 3 bases unmatched. Comments on this clonotype: Its antigen is not known.

Sequenced: PBMCs or a T cell subset sorted from them (not recorded which). This rearrangement joins TRBV9 to TRBJ2-7; the match to TRBD1 covers 10 bases. This sequence originates from a man aged 18 to 30 who had mild COVID-19 (a few samples of this study predate the infection). Cell type and time point are not known. CDR3 amino acids: CASSVGGQGDYEQYF. DNA for the CDR3: TGTGCCAGCAGCGTAGGAGGACAGGGGGACTACGAGCAGTACTTC.